A few counts support the clone carrying this T cell receptor (beta chain). The repertoire was sequenced with immunoSEQ multiplex PCR; TCRdb's copy has only in-frame clones and lacks some. Among about 120,000 clones listed, approximately 87% were seen once. The germline V and J ends were trimmed by 5 bases and 4 bases, with 15 bases remaining between them. This CDR3 region has 15 residues. Germline-derived CDR1 and CDR2 are SGHDT and YYEEEE. This entry belongs to a study of control samples from healthy donors and cancer patients. The sequencing input was blood. The chain couples TRBV5-6 to TRBJ2-2; D remains ambiguous. This clonotype was sampled from a man aged 25 to 45 in good health. CDR3 sequence reads: CASRSRPVGTGELFF. As DNA, the CDR3 is TGTGCCAGCAGAAGCCGACCCGTGGGCACCGGGGAGCTGTTTTTT.